Presented here are 13 T cell receptor beta chains from one specimen sequenced in a study of T-cell reconstitution after alpha-beta-depleted transplantation in children. The TCRbeta library incorporated unique molecular identifiers. MiXCR, applied by TCRdb to the PCR reads, yields one record per CDR3 protein. In the table there are fewer than 700,000 distinct CDR3 sequences, 10% to 15% of which are singletons. The sample in question was PBMCs, mostly from graft donor cells, obtained 360 days after TCRalphabeta/CD19-depleted stem cell transplant. Source of these receptors: a male patient aged 10 to 17 who had a stem cell transplant for acute myeloid leukemia, so the T cells may come from the graft donor.

In its sample, this clonotype was seen a few times. CDR3 nucleotide sequence: TGTGCCAGCAGCTTCCCTGCGTCCCGCCCCGGGGAGCTGTTTTTT. Encoded protein: CASSFPASRPGELFF. V is TRBV7-2 and J is TRBJ2-2; D unclear. The CDR3 extends over 15 amino acids. Germline V gene data show CDR1 as SGHTA and CDR2 as FQGNSA. The V end was cut by 3 bases, the J end by 6 bases, with 14 bases between.

The rearrangement joins TRBV18 to TRBJ1-6; TRBD1 agrees at 8 bases. The V and J ends lost 5 bases and 7 bases, in that order; junction bases with no gene match: 10. The V gene's germline CDR1 is KGHSH and CDR2 LQKENI. The CDR3 runs 16 residues. CDR3 DNA sequence: TGTGCCAGCTCAGGCCGGACAGGGAAGGGAAATTCACCCCTCCACTTT. Amino acids: CASSGRTGKGNSPLHF.

This clonotype has a count of ten or more. One end of the junction varies from germline; a read error may be responsible. The V and J genes are TRBV9 and TRBJ2-7; TRBD1 matches 8 bases. This CDR3 region has 14 residues. Germline V gene lookup returns CDR1 SGDLS and CDR2 YYNGEE. CDR3 amino acids: CASSLGQGTYEQYF. CDR3 sequence (DNA): TGCGCCAGCAGCCTAGGACAGGGTACCTACGAGCAGTACTTC.

This clonotype turned up a few times. The chain has TRBV9 and TRBJ2-7; 7 bases agree with TRBD2. The V gene's germline CDR1 is SGDLS and CDR2 YYNGEE. V gave up 4 bases and J gave up 5 bases; unmatched junction bases: 9. CDR3 size: 14 residues. This CDR3 is CASSQTAGANEQYF. In DNA, the CDR3 is TGTGCCAGCAGCCAAACCGCGGGAGCCAACGAGCAGTACTTC.

This clonotype was observed a few times. The V gene is TRBV7-3, the J gene TRBJ1-1, with TRBD1 identical over 10 bases. CDR3 length equals 15 residues. V was pared by 5 bases and J by 4 bases, with 7 bases of the junction left unmatched. The germline V gene has CDR1 SGHTA and CDR2 FQGTGA. The CDR3 coding sequence is TGTGCCAGCAGCGCCCCGGGACAGGGGAGCACTGAAGCTTTCTTT. As protein: CASSAPGQGSTEAFF. Full variable domain (remainder filled in from reference TRBV7-3 and TRBJ1-1): GAGVSQTPSNKVTEKGKYVELRCDPISGHTALYWYRQSLGQGPEFLIYFQGTGAADDSGLPNDRFFAVRPEGSVSTLKIQRTERGDSAVYLCASSAPGQGSTEAFFGQGTRLTVV.

The genes are TRBV7-8 and TRBJ2-7; D may be TRBD2 (5 bases). This CDR3 comprises 16 residues. CDR1 is SGHVS, CDR2 FQNEAQ, per germline. Trimming stripped 1 base from V and 1 base from J, with 14 bases between. CDR3 sequence: CASSLGGSGGSYEQYF. In nucleotides, the CDR3 is TGTGCCAGCAGCTTAGGAGGGTCTGGCGGTTCCTACGAGCAGTACTTC.

V is TRBV11-2 and J is TRBJ2-1; possibly TRBD2 for D (6 bases). Germline lookup yields CDR1 SGHAT and CDR2 FQNNGV. Trimming took off 6 bases at V and 6 bases at J, with 36 bases between the two ends. The CDR3 is 21 amino acids. CDR3 sequence (DNA): TGTGCCAGCAGTCACAGAGCCCTAACGGTTAGCGCGCCGCGGCGGGGCAATGAGCAGTTCTTC. This translates into CASSHRALTVSAPRRGNEQFF.

This chain connects TRBV18 to TRBJ2-7; 7 bases match TRBD2. V trimming: 3 bases; J trimming: 5 bases; junction bases outside the gene matches: 10. CDR1 and CDR2 from the germline V gene are KGHSH and LQKENI. CDR3 size: 15 residues. CDR3 sequence reads: CASSPIAGEVNEQYF. In DNA, the CDR3 is TGTGCCAGCTCACCGATCGCGGGAGAGGTAAACGAGCAGTACTTC.

At least ten counts were recorded for this clonotype. CDR3 loop: CASSFGGETQYF. In DNA, the CDR3 is TGTGCCAGCAGTTTTGGAGGAGAGACCCAGTACTTC. This sequence joins TRBV7-2 and TRBJ2-5; perhaps TRBD2 as D (5 bases). There are 12 residues in the CDR3. Germline CDR1 SGHTA, CDR2 FQGNSA. V was pared by 6 bases and J by 4 bases, with 9 bases between.

This clonotype was seen a few times. The chain combines TRBV7-3 with TRBJ2-3; D might be TRBD1 (6 bases). The CDR3 is 16 amino acids. The V gene's germline CDR1 is SGHTA and CDR2 FQGTGA. V lost 6 bases to trimming and J lost 0 bases, with 16 bases between them. CDR3 loop: CASSRAGALSTDTQYF. CDR3 coding DNA: TGTGCCAGCAGTCGAGCAGGGGCCCTTAGCACAGATACGCAGTATTTT.

This clonotype was recorded a few times. The gene calls are TRBV12-3 or TRBV12-4 and TRBJ2-3, with D unclear. The CDR3 has 14 residues. The V and J ends lost 6 bases and 2 bases respectively, with 12 bases between them. The DNA of the CDR3 is TGTGCCAGCAGCCGGGTTAGACTCACAGATACGCAGTATTTT. It codes for CASSRVRLTDTQYF.

In this sample, this clonotype turned up many times. The rearrangement links TRBV20-1 to TRBJ2-7; D not certain. Trimming removed 3 bases at V and 0 bases at J, with 15 bases between. The CDR3 spans 15 residues. In germline, CDR1 is DFQATT, CDR2 SNEGSKA (reference sequence). The DNA of the CDR3 is TGCAGTGCTAGTCTCGGATGGGCAGGCTCCTACGAGCAGTACTTC. Translation gives CSASLGWAGSYEQYF.

This clonotype was counted ten times or more. The chain joins TRBV24-1 to TRBJ2-2, with a weak D call TRBD2 (5 bases). Germline V gives CDR1 KGHDR, CDR2 SFDVKD. This CDR3 has 12 residues. V was pared by 10 bases and J by 2 bases, with 7 bases between. Here the CDR3 DNA reads TGTGCCACGAGGACTAACACCGGGGAGCTGTTTTTT. This codes for CATRTNTGELFF.